The entry below describes one TCR beta chain. This record belongs to a study of OX40 agonist ivuxolimab in advanced cancers. In the study overall: Cohort: 80% to 85% men, mean age 60, aged roughly 23 to 79.

Generated by immunoSEQ multiplex PCR, the TCRdb table keeps only in-frame clones and is missing some. This sample carries 150,000 to 190,000 clones, 94% of them seen once, and the ten largest clones take about 0.33%. The CDR3 spans 14 residues. CDR1 is ENHRY, CDR2 SYGVKD, per germline. V gave up 6 bases and J gave up 5 bases, with 16 bases separating them. The sequence derives from an adult with an advanced solid tumor such as melanoma, head and neck, liver or kidney cancer. The chain joins TRBV10-3 to TRBJ2-5, with TRBD2 as a possible D gene (6 bases). The specimen comprised CD4+ or CD8+ T cells sorted from blood, sampled in a trial of the OX40 agonist ivuxolimab. Here the CDR3 DNA reads TGTGCCATCAGCGAGGTGGGGAGGATTGAGACCCAGTACTTC. Amino acids: CAISEVGRIETQYF.